What follows is one TCR beta chain and its context. CDR1 and CDR2 from the germline V gene are SQVTM and ANQGSEA. V was pared by 6 bases and J by 0 bases, with 15 bases between. The CDR3 length is 14 residues. The entry originates in a study of blood T cell repertoires in COVID-19. Looking at the study overall: From the United States, Italy and Spain came samples of acute and convalescent COVID-19. PBMCs, B-cell-depleted T cells, or T cells were the source of the cDNA or gDNA that made up the material.

Measured with immunoSEQ multiplex PCR; TCRdb has only the in-frame clones, and not every one. The data contain around 270,000 clones, approximately 90% of them singletons. Sequenced input: peripheral blood. This clonotype originated in a man between 40 and 49 years old with acute or convalescent COVID-19. The V call is TRBV29-1, the J call TRBJ2-7; possibly TRBD2 for D (6 bases). The DNA of the CDR3 is TGCAGCGTAGGGGACTCTTCTAGCTCCTACGAGCAGTACTTC. Encoded protein: CSVGDSSSSYEQYF.